This entry concerns a single TCR beta chain. The entry originates in a study of blood T cell repertoires in COVID-19. Background on the study: The United States, Italy and Spain were the sources of the acute and convalescent COVID-19 samples.

Germline V gene lookup returns CDR1 SEHNR and CDR2 FQNEAQ (reference sequence). The CDR3 is 13 amino acids. With 9 bases clipped from V and 2 bases from J, the junction kept 4 bases outside the gene matches. Using immunoSEQ multiplex PCR, the repertoire was profiled, and TCRdb retains in-frame clones only, with some absent. The data hold around 46,000 clones, with 80% to 90% observed a single time. The source of this sequence is a man aged 50 to 60 with acute or convalescent COVID-19. The chain links TRBV7-9 to TRBJ2-1; TRBD2 matches 7 bases. Sequenced material: peripheral blood. This CDR3 is CASSGPAYNEQFF. In nucleotides, the CDR3 is TGTGCCAGTAGCGGGCCAGCCTACAATGAGCAGTTCTTC.